This T cell receptor (beta chain) was retrieved from a study of blood T cell repertoires in COVID-19. Whole-study context: Sites across the United States, Italy and Spain contributed samples from acute and convalescent COVID-19. Sample material is recorded as cDNA or gDNA derived from T cells, B-cell-depleted T cells, or PBMCs.

Germline V gene sequence: CDR1 SGHTA, CDR2 FQGNSA. Germline trimming cut 3 bases from V and 3 bases from J; bases unmatched to any gene: 3. This CDR3 region has 14 residues. In the original processing: How many nucleated cells were present was estimated from reference gene primer amplification. Method: immunoSEQ multiplex PCR; TCRdb's copy keeps in-frame clones and lacks some. V, J and clone size reflect that table, while D and trimming were determined from the DNA. The sample lists some 150,000 clones, more than 80% occurring once. The source of this sequence is a man in his fifties or sixties with acute or convalescent COVID-19. The chain employs TRBV7-2 and TRBJ2-3, with 7 positions matching TRBD1. Sequencing was carried out using peripheral blood. The CDR3 region is CASSLGQTTDTQYF. The DNA of the CDR3 is TGTGCCAGCAGCTTGGGACAGACTACAGATACGCAGTATTTT.